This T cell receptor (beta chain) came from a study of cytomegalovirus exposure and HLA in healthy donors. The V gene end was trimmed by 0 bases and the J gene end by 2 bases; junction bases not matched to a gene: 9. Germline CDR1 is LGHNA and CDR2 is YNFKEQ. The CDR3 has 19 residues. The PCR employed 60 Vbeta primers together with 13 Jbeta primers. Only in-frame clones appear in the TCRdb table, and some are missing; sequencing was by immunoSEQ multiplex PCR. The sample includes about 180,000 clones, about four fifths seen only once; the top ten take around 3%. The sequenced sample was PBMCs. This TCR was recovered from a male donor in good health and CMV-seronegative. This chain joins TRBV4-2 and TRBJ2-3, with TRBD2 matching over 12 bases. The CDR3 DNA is TGTGCCAGCAGCCAAGATTGGGCTAGCGGGAGGGCCCCCACAGATACGCAGTATTTT. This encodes CASSQDWASGRAPTDTQYF.